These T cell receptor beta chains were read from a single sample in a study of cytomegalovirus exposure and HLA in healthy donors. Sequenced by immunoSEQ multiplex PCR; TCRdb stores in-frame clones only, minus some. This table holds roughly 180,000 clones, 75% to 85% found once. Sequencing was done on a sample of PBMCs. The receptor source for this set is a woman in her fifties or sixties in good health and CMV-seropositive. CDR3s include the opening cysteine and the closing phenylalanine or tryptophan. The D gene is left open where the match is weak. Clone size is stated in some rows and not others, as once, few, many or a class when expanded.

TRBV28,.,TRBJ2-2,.,CASTRGPAGELFF,TGTGCCAGCACCCGCGGGCCTGCCGGGGAGCTGTTTTTT
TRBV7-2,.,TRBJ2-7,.,CASSLGQYSYEQYF,TGTGCCAGCAGCTTAGGACAGTACTCCTACGAGCAGTACTTC
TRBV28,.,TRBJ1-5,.,CASFQGRQPQHF,TGTGCCAGCTTCCAGGGTCGTCAGCCCCAGCATTTT
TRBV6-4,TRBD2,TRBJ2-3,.,CASSREGSTDTQYF,TGTGCCAGCAGCAGGGAGGGGAGCACAGATACGCAGTATTTT
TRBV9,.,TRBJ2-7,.,CASSASGDPYEQYF,TGTGCCAGCAGCGCCTCAGGGGATCCCTACGAGCAGTACTTC
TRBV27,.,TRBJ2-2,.,CASSFEVGELFF,TGTGCCAGCAGTTTCGAGGTGGGGGAGCTGTTTTTT
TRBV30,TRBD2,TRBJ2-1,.,CAWSVGNLAGGPHNEQFF,TGTGCCTGGAGTGTAGGGAACCTAGCGGGGGGGCCCCACAATGAGCAGTTCTTC
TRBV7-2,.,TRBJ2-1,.,CASSLYPASIYNEQFF,TGTGCCAGCAGCTTATACCCTGCTAGCATCTACAATGAGCAGTTCTTC
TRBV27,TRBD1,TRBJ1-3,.,CASSPEGQGWRSGNTIYF,TGTGCCAGCAGTCCCGAGGGACAGGGTTGGAGGAGTGGAAACACCATATATTTT
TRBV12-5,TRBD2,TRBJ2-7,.,CASGLDGSGIEEQYF,TGTGCTAGTGGTTTGGACGGGAGCGGGATCGAAGAGCAGTACTTC
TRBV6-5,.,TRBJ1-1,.,CASSPLTGYTEAFF,TGTGCCAGCAGTCCGCTGACAGGTTACACTGAAGCTTTCTTT
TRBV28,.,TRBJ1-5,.,CASSPPGGAGNQPQHF,TGTGCCAGCAGTCCCCCTGGGGGGGCGGGCAATCAGCCCCAGCATTTT
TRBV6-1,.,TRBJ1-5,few,CASSEGGARQPQHF,TGTGCCAGCAGTGAGGGCGGGGCTAGGCAGCCCCAGCATTTT
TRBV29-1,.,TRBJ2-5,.,CSVEGRDAAQETQYF,TGCAGCGTTGAAGGGCGGGACGCTGCACAAGAGACCCAGTACTTC
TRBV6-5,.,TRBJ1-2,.,CASALAARRSYGYTF,TGTGCCAGCGCCCTTGCGGCCCGGAGGTCCTATGGCTACACCTTC
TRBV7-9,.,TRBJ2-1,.,CASSLVTGSDPRGNEQFF,TGTGCCAGCAGCTTAGTGACGGGGTCAGATCCACGCGGGAATGAGCAGTTCTTC
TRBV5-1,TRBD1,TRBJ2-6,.,CASSSKAESLRGGQGSGANVLTF,TGCGCCAGCAGCTCGAAAGCCGAATCGTTGAGGGGGGGACAGGGATCTGGGGCCAACGTCCTGACTTTC
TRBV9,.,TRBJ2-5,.,CASSVAGKETQYF,TGTGCCAGCAGCGTAGCAGGGAAGGAGACCCAGTACTTC
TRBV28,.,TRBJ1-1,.,CASSYPGTTNTEAFF,TGTGCCAGCAGTTATCCTGGGACAACCAACACTGAAGCTTTCTTT
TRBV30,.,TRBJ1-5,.,CAWSDSLNQPQHF,TGTGCCTGGAGCGACAGCCTCAATCAGCCCCAGCATTTT
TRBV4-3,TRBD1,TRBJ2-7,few,CASSHSGDSLYEQYF,TGCGCCAGCAGCCATTCAGGGGACAGCCTCTACGAGCAGTACTTC
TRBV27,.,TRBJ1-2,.,CASSLSQDYGYTF,TGTGCCAGCAGTTTATCACAGGACTATGGCTACACCTTC
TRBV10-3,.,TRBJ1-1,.,CAISGGEAHKVF,TGTGCCATCAGTGGCGGGGAGGCTCATAAGGTATTT
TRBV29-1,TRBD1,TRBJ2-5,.,CSVDSVPGQGETQYF,TGCAGCGTTGATTCAGTCCCGGGACAGGGGGAGACCCAGTACTTC
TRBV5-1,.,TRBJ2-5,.,CASSLLGQIQETQYF,TGCGCCAGCAGCCTACTGGGGCAGATACAAGAGACCCAGTACTTC
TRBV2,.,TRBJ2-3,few,CASSDGRGRTDTQYF,TGTGCCAGCAGTGACGGGCGGGGGCGCACAGATACGCAGTATTTT
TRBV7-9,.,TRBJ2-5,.,CASSLSSSETQYF,TGTGCCAGCAGCTTAAGTAGCTCAGAGACCCAGTACTTC